These 29 T cell receptor beta chains share one sample of origin, sequenced in a study of cytomegalovirus exposure and HLA in healthy donors. Produced via immunoSEQ multiplex PCR; TCRdb's table is partial and in-frame only. The sample yields over 130,000 clones, around 87% seen once. Sequenced: PBMCs. The origin of the receptors is a man between 18 and 35 years old in good health and CMV-seropositive.

V is TRBV29-1 and J is TRBJ1-2; D not certain. The CDR3 has 13 residues. Trimming took off 5 bases at V and 3 bases at J, with 13 bases between the two ends. In germline, CDR1 is SQVTM, CDR2 ANQGSEA. CDR3 coding DNA: TGCAGCGTTTCCGGGATCTCTTACTATGGCTACACCTTC. Its translation: CSVSGISYYGYTF.

This CDR3 reads CASSPLQTNTEAFF. The CDR3 DNA reads as TGCGCCAGCAGCCCATTACAGACGAACACTGAAGCTTTCTTT. The genes are TRBV5-1 and TRBJ1-1; D remains unclear. The germline CDR1 and CDR2 sequences are SGHRS and YFSETQ. The CDR3 spans 14 residues. The germline V and J ends were trimmed by 4 bases and 1 base, with 11 bases remaining between them. Together with reference TRBV5-1 and TRBJ1-1, the CDR3 gives the full variable domain: KAGVTQTPRYLIKTRGQQVTLSCSPISGHRSVSWYQQTPGQGLQFLFEYFSETQRNKGNFPGRFSGRQFSNSRSEMNVSTLELGDSALYLCASSPLQTNTEAFFGQGTRLTVV.

This chain joins TRBV19 and TRBJ2-7; 9 nucleotides agree with TRBD1. The V and J ends lost 3 bases and 3 bases, in that order; junction bases with no gene match: 6. This CDR3 region has 15 residues. Germline lookup yields CDR1 LNHDA and CDR2 SQIVND (reference sequence). The CDR3 is CASSMGTGSIYEQYF. CDR3 DNA: TGTGCCAGTAGTATGGGGACAGGGAGTATCTACGAGCAGTACTTC.

V usage is TRBV4-2 and J usage is TRBJ2-7; tentative D call: TRBD2 (5 bases). The CDR3 has 12 amino acids. Per the germline V gene, CDR1 is LGHNA and CDR2 is YNFKEQ. Deletions cut 0 bases from V and 10 bases from J, with 10 bases between. The CDR3 nucleotides read TGTGCCAGCAGCCAAGATGGAGGACCCCAGTACTTC. It encodes CASSQDGGPQYF.

The chain links TRBV19 to TRBJ1-5; 7 positions match TRBD1. Germline assignment: CDR1 LNHDA and CDR2 SQIVND (reference sequence). V trimming: 3 bases; J trimming: 6 bases; junction bases outside the gene matches: 8. CDR3 length: 15 residues. The CDR3 coding sequence is TGTGCCAGTAGTATTTCGGCAGGGGGTATTCAGCCCCAGCATTTT. Amino acids: CASSISAGGIQPQHF.

This rearrangement joins TRBV4-1 to TRBJ2-1, with TRBD2 identical over 13 bases. Germline V gives CDR1 MGHRA, CDR2 YSYEKL. The CDR3 sequence is 14 residues long. J was trimmed by 10 bases and V by 1 base; bases with no gene match: 1. CDR3 protein: CASSQGGLAGEQFF. The CDR3 nucleotides are TGCGCCAGCAGCCAAGGGGGACTAGCGGGAGAGCAGTTCTTC.

The chain recombines TRBV9 with TRBJ2-7; D may be TRBD2 (5 bases). CDR3 size: 15 residues. The germline V and J ends were trimmed by 0 bases and 4 bases, with 14 bases remaining between them. Germline values: CDR1 SGDLS, CDR2 YYNGEE. The CDR3: CASSVGWTGGYEQYF. CDR3 coding DNA: TGTGCCAGCAGCGTAGGGTGGACCGGAGGATACGAGCAGTACTTC.

The chain is built from TRBV30 and TRBJ1-5, with a possible D match to TRBD1 (6 bases). Germline CDR1 and CDR2: GTSNPN and SVGIG (reference sequence). There are 13 residues in the CDR3. The V and J ends lost 5 bases and 7 bases respectively, with 15 bases between them. CDR3 DNA: TGTGCCTGGGGGGGGGCGGGGAGGCAGCCCCAGCATTTT. Encoded protein: CAWGGAGRQPQHF.

This clone came up once. The V call is TRBV6-1, the J call TRBJ2-3; no clear D gene. The CDR3 is 16 amino acids. Germline CDR1 and CDR2: MNHNS and SASEGT. Trimming stripped 2 bases from V and 0 bases from J, with 12 bases between. CDR3 region: CASSEFTKASTDTQYF. In DNA, the CDR3 is TGTGCCAGCAGTGAATTTACTAAGGCTAGCACAGATACGCAGTATTTT.

The chain carries TRBV18 and TRBJ1-5; D remains unclear. The CDR3 totals 15 residues. V was shortened by 2 bases and J by 0 bases, with 8 bases between the two germline ends. The germline V gene has CDR1 KGHSH and CDR2 LQKENI. The CDR3 reads CASSPNERSNQPQHF. The CDR3 DNA sequence: TGTGCCAGCTCACCAAACGAGCGTAGCAATCAGCCCCAGCATTTT.

The V and J genes are TRBV30 and TRBJ2-1, with 7 bases aligning to TRBD1. V lost 5 bases, J lost 4 bases, and 11 bases stayed unmatched. The CDR3 runs to 15 residues. The germline CDR1 and CDR2 sequences are GTSNPN and SVGIG (reference sequence). The CDR3 reads CAWGEDRVPYNEQFF. DNA for the CDR3: TGTGCCTGGGGGGAAGACAGGGTTCCTTACAATGAGCAGTTCTTC.

This chain links TRBV11-3 with TRBJ2-5; the D is unclear. Germline values: CDR1 SGHNT, CDR2 YENEEA. The V and J ends lost 1 base and 4 bases respectively, with 10 bases between them. CDR3 length: 14 residues. CDR3 nucleotides: TGTGCCAGCAGCTTAGTTGGTTTCAGAGAGACCCAGTACTTC. The encoded protein is CASSLVGFRETQYF.

The rearrangement uses TRBV4-1 and TRBJ2-7; 10 bases align to TRBD1. Germline V gene lookup returns CDR1 MGHRA and CDR2 YSYEKL. The CDR3 has 14 amino acids. After removal of 3 bases from V and 3 bases from J, the junction contained 2 bases not matched to a gene. Here the CDR3 DNA reads TGCGCCAGCAGCCAGAGGACAGGGGGCTACGAGCAGTACTTC. It specifies CASSQRTGGYEQYF.

The chain links TRBV14 to TRBJ2-5; the D gene is possibly TRBD2 (5 bases). There are 16 residues in the CDR3. Germline V gene lookup returns CDR1 SGHDN and CDR2 FVKESK. Trimming stripped 0 bases from V and 5 bases from J, with 16 bases between. CDR3 sequence (DNA): TGTGCCAGCAGCCAAGATCGAGGGTTCCCGGGGGAGACCCAGTACTTC. Amino acids: CASSQDRGFPGETQYF.

The rearrangement links TRBV28 to TRBJ2-7; 10 positions agree with TRBD1. The CDR3 runs to 15 residues. V shed 7 bases, J shed 6 bases, and the junction held 12 bases outside the gene matches. The germline gives CDR1 MDHEN, CDR2 SYDVKM. The CDR3 is CASTLGGQGRREQYF. CDR3 DNA: TGTGCCAGCACCCTGGGGGGACAGGGGCGACGCGAGCAGTACTTC.

This sequence joins TRBV28 and TRBJ1-6; 9 bases map to TRBD1. There are 15 residues in the CDR3. Germline loops: CDR1 MDHEN, CDR2 SYDVKM. V shed 6 bases, J shed 7 bases, and the junction held 7 bases outside the gene matches. The CDR3 sequence is CASSPQGARNSPLHF. For the CDR3, the DNA is TGTGCCAGCAGCCCACAGGGGGCCCGAAATTCACCCCTCCACTTT. The full variable domain, its missing parts supplied by reference TRBV28 and TRBJ1-6, is DVKVTQSSRYLVKRTGEKVFLECVQDMDHENMFWYRQDPGLGLRLIYFSYDVKMKEKGDIPEGYSVSREKKERFSLILESASTNQTSMYLCASSPQGARNSPLHFGNGTRLTVT.

The chain employs TRBV6-4 and TRBJ1-5; D gene ambiguous. V lost 0 bases to trimming and J lost 0 bases, with 9 bases between them. Germline V gene data show CDR1 as MRHNA and CDR2 as SNTAGT. The CDR3 sequence is 16 residues long. As DNA, the CDR3 is TGTGCCAGCAGTGACTCGAGAGGGAATAGCAATCAGCCCCAGCATTTT. Residues: CASSDSRGNSNQPQHF.

This clone has only a few counts. The chain's CDR3 is CATSRAASTGGGLTQYF. Here the CDR3 DNA reads TGTGCCACCAGCAGAGCAGCTTCTACGGGGGGTGGGTTGACCCAGTACTTC. The gene calls are TRBV15 and TRBJ2-5; 7 nucleotides align to TRBD2. CDR1 LNHNV and CDR2 YYDKDF come from the germline V gene (reference sequence). The CDR3 is made up of 17 amino acids. Trimming removed 1 base from V and 7 bases from J; junction bases left unmatched: 15.

This clone was picked up a small number of times. This chain connects TRBV2 to TRBJ1-2; 10 nucleotides line up with TRBD1. The CDR3 contains 15 residues. Germline-derived CDR1 and CDR2 are SNHLY and FYNNEI. V trimming: 2 bases; J trimming: 8 bases; junction bases outside the gene matches: 8. The CDR3 DNA follows: TGTGCCAGCAGTGAATTAAGACAGGGGGCCGGGGGCTACACCTTC. Residues: CASSELRQGAGGYTF.

V and J are TRBV18 and TRBJ2-2, with D possibly TRBD1 on 5 matching bases. Germline V lookup: CDR1 KGHSH, CDR2 LQKENI. The CDR3 has 16 amino acids. V shed 3 bases and J shed 1 base, with 12 bases lying between them. CDR3 sequence reads: CASSPSDTMNTGELFF. DNA for the CDR3: TGTGCCAGCTCACCCTCGGACACGATGAACACCGGGGAGCTGTTTTTT.

The V gene is TRBV18, the J gene TRBJ2-1; 9 bases map to TRBD2. The germline V gene encodes CDR1 KGHSH and CDR2 LQKENI. Trimming cost V 3 bases and J 2 bases; bases outside gene matches: 2. This CDR3 has 15 residues. The CDR3 region is CASSPGLAPYNEQFF. The DNA for the CDR3 is TGTGCCAGCTCACCGGGACTAGCACCCTACAATGAGCAGTTCTTC.

This sequence joins TRBV11-1 and TRBJ2-4; 10 positions agree with TRBD2. Germline CDR1 SGHAT, CDR2 FQDESV (reference sequence). The CDR3 loop spans 19 amino acids. Trimming removed 5 bases from V and 0 bases from J; junction bases left unmatched: 13. The CDR3 reads CASSHRGGLADIAKNIQYF. CDR3 DNA: TGTGCCAGCAGCCACAGAGGCGGACTAGCGGATATAGCCAAAAACATTCAGTACTTC.

The chain employs TRBV5-1 and TRBJ2-2, with a possible D match to TRBD2 (6 bases). Germline V gene lookup returns CDR1 SGHRS and CDR2 YFSETQ. V gave up 0 bases and J gave up 5 bases, with 8 bases separating them. The CDR3 loop spans 14 amino acids. CDR3 sequence reads: CASSLGGTTGELFF. The CDR3 DNA reads as TGCGCCAGCAGCTTGGGAGGGACTACCGGGGAGCTGTTTTTT. The whole variable domain, filled in from reference TRBV5-1 and TRBJ2-2, reads KAGVTQTPRYLIKTRGQQVTLSCSPISGHRSVSWYQQTPGQGLQFLFEYFSETQRNKGNFPGRFSGRQFSNSRSEMNVSTLELGDSALYLCASSLGGTTGELFFGEGSRLTVL.

This clone has only one observation. This rearrangement joins TRBV9 to TRBJ2-7, with TRBD1 as a possible D gene (6 bases). The V gene's germline CDR1 is SGDLS and CDR2 YYNGEE. The germline V and J ends were trimmed by 3 bases and 4 bases, with 20 bases remaining between them. CDR3 length equals 16 residues. The chain's CDR3 is CASSGNQDSLLYEQYF. CDR3 in DNA: TGTGCCAGCAGCGGAAACCAGGACAGTCTACTTTACGAGCAGTACTTC. Looking up the rest from reference TRBV9 and TRBJ2-7 gives the full variable domain: DSGVTQTPKHLITATGQRVTLRCSPRSGDLSVYWYQQSLDQGLQFLIQYYNGEERAKGNILERFSAQQFPDLHSELNLSSLELGDSALYFCASSGNQDSLLYEQYFGPGTRLTVT.

The gene calls are TRBV30 and TRBJ2-1, with unresolved D. The germline gives CDR1 GTSNPN, CDR2 SVGIG (reference sequence). The germline V and J ends were trimmed by 2 bases and 4 bases, with 6 bases remaining between them. This CDR3 is built from 12 residues. The chain's CDR3 is CAWSRQYNEQFF. The CDR3 nucleotides are TGTGCCTGGAGTAGACAATACAATGAGCAGTTCTTC.

The rearrangement joins TRBV6-5 to TRBJ2-7; TRBD1 is a possible D gene (7 bases). Trimming shortened V by 0 bases and J by 1 base, and 13 bases separated the two germline ends. CDR1 MNHEY and CDR2 SVGAGI come from the germline V gene. The CDR3 consists of 16 residues. In DNA, the CDR3 is TGTGCCAGCAGTTACTCAACAGGGGAGGCGTCCTACGAGCAGTACTTC. Encoded protein: CASSYSTGEASYEQYF.

This sequence joins TRBV28 and TRBJ1-1, with D maybe TRBD1 (6 bases). Trimming took 4 bases from V and 1 from J, leaving 10 bases between them. Per the germline V gene, CDR1 is MDHEN and CDR2 is SYDVKM. The CDR3 loop spans 14 amino acids. The CDR3 loop is CASSSPGENTEAFF. In DNA, the CDR3 is TGTGCCAGCAGTTCCCCAGGGGAGAACACTGAAGCTTTCTTT.

This rearrangement joins TRBV9 to TRBJ1-3; D call uncertain. Germline-derived CDR1 and CDR2 are SGDLS and YYNGEE. CDR3 length: 14 residues. V lost 5 bases, J lost 2 bases, and 11 bases lay in between. CDR3 sequence (DNA): TGTGCCAGCAGGGGCTCCTTGGCTGGAAACACCATATATTTT. Its translation: CASRGSLAGNTIYF.

This clone was observed once. The chain joins TRBV28 to TRBJ2-1, with 10 bases matching TRBD2. The germline V gene has CDR1 MDHEN and CDR2 SYDVKM. The CDR3 spans 14 residues. V lost 7 bases, J lost 7 bases, and 7 bases stayed unmatched. The CDR3 here is CASKREGTGNEQFF. The CDR3 coding sequence is TGTGCCAGCAAGCGGGAGGGTACCGGAAATGAGCAGTTCTTC.